This T cell receptor (beta chain) was identified in a study of T cells in Graves' hyperthyroidism and ophthalmopathy. Trimming took off 2 bases at V and 7 bases at J, with 9 bases between the two ends. The CDR3 is made up of 13 amino acids. The germline gives CDR1 SNHLY, CDR2 FYNNEI. What was amplified from RNA transcripts were TCR beta CDR3 regions. HTBI primers drove first-round RT-PCR of the TCR CDR3. TCRdb analysed the multiplex PCR reads with MiXCR anew, one entry per CDR3 protein. Here the sample spans about 98,000 distinct CDR3 sequences, approximately 42% being singletons. This clonotype was recorded only once. The study defined stable Graves' hyperthyroidism as no ophthalmopathy progression within 18 months. Newly diagnosed hyperthyroidism, duration under 2 months, in patients aged 18 to 65.

The J gene is TRBJ1-5, the V gene TRBV2; the D gene is possibly TRBD1 (6 bases). The specimen was peripheral blood or thyroid tissue (not recorded which). The receptor was derived from a woman under 40 with Graves' hyperthyroidism. CDR3 in amino acids: CASSEQGRQPQHF. The CDR3 DNA reads TGTGCCAGCAGTGAACAGGGGAGACAGCCCCAGCATTTT. Using reference TRBV2 and TRBJ1-5 for the parts outside the CDR3, the full variable domain is EPEVTQTPSHQVTQMGQEVILRCVPISNHLYFYWYRQILGQKVEFLVSFYNNEISEKSEIFDDQFSVERPDGSNFTLKIRSTKLEDSAMYFCASSEQGRQPQHFGDGTRLSIL.